This entry features one T cell receptor beta chain sequence. This record belongs to a study of blood T cell repertoires in COVID-19. Study-wide background: Acute-phase and convalescent COVID-19 samples originated in the United States, Italy and Spain.

Authors' data handling: Estimation of nucleated cell counts relied on the amplification of reference gene primers. Repertoires were generated with immunoSEQ multiplex PCR, while TCRdb's copy carries only in-frame clones and drops some. V and J calls and clone size are those listed in that table; D and trimming were worked out from the DNA. The sample shows 400,000 to 550,000 clones, 87% of them seen only once. Participants, about 18 to 90 years old, spanned around 25 US areas. Grouping used clinical history reported by participants in a survey and questionnaire. The clonotype originates from a woman aged 18-30 years with acute COVID-19. Input material: PBMCs or T cells enriched from blood (not recorded which).

The CDR3 sequence is CASIARGENTEAFF. The CDR3 DNA follows: TGTGCCAGTATAGCTAGAGGCGAAAACACTGAAGCTTTCTTT. The V gene is TRBV19, the J gene TRBJ1-1; D is undetermined. Germline assignment: CDR1 LNHDA and CDR2 SQIVND (reference sequence). The germline V and J ends were trimmed by 7 bases and 2 bases, with 14 bases remaining between them. This CDR3 is 14 amino acids long.